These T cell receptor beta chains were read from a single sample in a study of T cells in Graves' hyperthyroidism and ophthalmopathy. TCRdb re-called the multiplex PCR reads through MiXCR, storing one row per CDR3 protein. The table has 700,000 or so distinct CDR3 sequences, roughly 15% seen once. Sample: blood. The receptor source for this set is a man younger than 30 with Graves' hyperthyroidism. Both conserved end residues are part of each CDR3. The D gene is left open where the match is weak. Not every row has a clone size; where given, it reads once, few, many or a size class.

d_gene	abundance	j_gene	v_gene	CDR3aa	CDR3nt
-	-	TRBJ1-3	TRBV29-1	CTANSGNTIYF	TGCACGGCGAACTCTGGAAACACCATATATTTT
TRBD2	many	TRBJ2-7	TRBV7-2	CASSYASGRGSEQYF	TGTGCCAGCAGCTATGCTAGCGGGAGAGGGTCCGAGCAGTACTTC
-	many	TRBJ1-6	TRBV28	CASSLSLGGSVSPLHF	TGTGCCAGCAGTTTATCCTTGGGCGGTTCGGTTTCACCCCTCCACTTT
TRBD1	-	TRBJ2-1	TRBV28	CASSRRQGMGYNEQFF	TGTGCCAGCAGCCGCCGACAGGGAATGGGGTACAATGAGCAGTTCTTC
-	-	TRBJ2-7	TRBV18	CASPPTAARSLYEQYF	TGTGCCAGCCCACCTACGGCAGCAAGGTCCCTCTACGAGCAGTACTTC
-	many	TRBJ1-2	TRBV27	CASSLEVWEGYTF	TGTGCCAGCAGTTTGGAGGTTTGGGAGGGCTACACCTTC
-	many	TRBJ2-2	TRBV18	CASSPPIVDTGELFF	TGTGCCAGCTCACCACCGATCGTGGACACCGGGGAGCTGTTTTTT
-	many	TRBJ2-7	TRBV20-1	CSASSDDSLYEQYF	TGCAGTGCTAGTAGCGATGACAGCCTTTACGAGCAGTACTTC
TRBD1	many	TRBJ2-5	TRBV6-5	CASSYQNRGQETQYF	TGTGCCAGCAGTTACCAAAACAGGGGCCAAGAGACCCAGTACTTC
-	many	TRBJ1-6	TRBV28	CASSIKGRPLHF	TGTGCCAGCAGTATAAAGGGCCGACCCCTCCACTTT
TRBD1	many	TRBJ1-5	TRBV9	CASSPGDSRNQPQHF	TGTGCCAGCAGCCCCGGGGACAGCCGCAATCAGCCCCAGCATTTT
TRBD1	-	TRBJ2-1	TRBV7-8	CASRFADRGNEQFF	TGTGCCAGCAGATTCGCAGACAGGGGGAATGAGCAGTTCTTC
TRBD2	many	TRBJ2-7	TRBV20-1	CSARDPTSGRGYEQYF	TGCAGTGCTAGAGACCCGACTAGCGGGAGGGGATACGAGCAGTACTTC
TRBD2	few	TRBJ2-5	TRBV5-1	CASSLGAGGDQETQYF	TGCGCCAGCAGCTTGGGGGCGGGAGGGGACCAAGAGACCCAGTACTTC
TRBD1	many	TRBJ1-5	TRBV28	CASSTLDRGHQPQHF	TGTGCCAGCAGCACCCTGGACAGGGGGCATCAGCCCCAGCATTTT
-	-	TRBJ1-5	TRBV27	CASSLTWTQPQHF	TGTGCCAGCAGTCTCACGTGGACTCAGCCCCAGCATTTT
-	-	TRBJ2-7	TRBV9	CASSVAVLANEQYF	TGTGCCAGCAGCGTAGCAGTCCTGGCAAACGAGCAGTACTTC
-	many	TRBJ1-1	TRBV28	CASSFEETEAFF	TGTGCCAGCAGTTTCGAGGAAACCGAAGCTTTCTTT
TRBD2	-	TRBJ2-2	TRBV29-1	CSVALPSPSWIFSGDTGELFF	TGCAGCGTTGCCCTCCCGTCCCCCAGCTGGATTTTTAGCGGGGACACCGGGGAGCTGTTTTTT
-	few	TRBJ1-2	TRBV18	CASSPLQAANYGYTF	TGTGCCAGCTCACCACTCCAGGCAGCTAACTATGGCTACACCTTC
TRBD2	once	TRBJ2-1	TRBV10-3	CAISESATSGTDEQFF	TGTGCCATCAGTGAGTCAGCGACTAGCGGGACCGATGAGCAGTTCTTC
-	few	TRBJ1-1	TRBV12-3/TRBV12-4	CASSEWGPGGSEAFF	TGTGCCAGCAGTGAATGGGGGCCCGGAGGCTCTGAAGCTTTCTTT
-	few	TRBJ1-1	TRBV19	CASSTTGRNTEAFF	TGTGCCAGTAGTACTACAGGGCGGAACACTGAAGCTTTCTTT
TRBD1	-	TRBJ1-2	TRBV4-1	CASSQTSGQGGIYGYTF	TGCGCCAGCAGCCAAACTTCGGGACAGGGGGGCATCTATGGCTACACCTTC
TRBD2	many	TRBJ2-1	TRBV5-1	CASTGTSGRRGEQFF	TGCGCCAGCACCGGGACTAGCGGGAGGAGGGGTGAGCAGTTCTTC
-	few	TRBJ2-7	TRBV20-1	CSAPRTGGGSYEQYF	TGCAGTGCTCCTCGGACTGGAGGGGGGTCCTACGAGCAGTACTTC
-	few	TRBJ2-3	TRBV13	CASSHVGTADTQYF	TGTGCCAGCAGCCACGTTGGGACCGCAGATACGCAGTATTTT
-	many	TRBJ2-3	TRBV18	CASSPVWRIGQGRTDTQYF	TGTGCCAGCTCACCTGTTTGGCGGATTGGGCAGGGTCGGACAGATACGCAGTATTTT
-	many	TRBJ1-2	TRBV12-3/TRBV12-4	CASRPLGEVNYGYTF	TGTGCCAGCAGACCCCTCGGGGAGGTTAACTATGGCTACACCTTC
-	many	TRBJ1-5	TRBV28	CASTPGGFSQPQHF	TGTGCCAGCACCCCCGGGGGTTTCTCACAGCCCCAGCATTTT
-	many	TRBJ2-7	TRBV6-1	CASSYGVASEIYEQYF	TGTGCCAGCAGTTACGGTGTGGCTAGCGAGATCTACGAGCAGTACTTC
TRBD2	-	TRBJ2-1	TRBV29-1	CSANGLAGGYNEQFF	TGCAGCGCAAACGGACTAGCGGGAGGGTACAATGAGCAGTTCTTC
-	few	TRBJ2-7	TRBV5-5	CASTPGREKRYEQYF	TGTGCCAGCACCCCTGGTCGGGAGAAACGCTACGAGCAGTACTTC